A single sample is the source of the 11 T cell receptor beta chains below, sequenced in a study of blood T cell repertoires in COVID-19. Some clones are missing from TCRdb's copy, which holds only in-frame ones; the method was immunoSEQ multiplex PCR. The table has 310,000 or so clones, around 87% seen once; the top ten hold 1%. Sequenced sample: peripheral blood. All receptors derive from a man aged 50 to 60 with active or convalescent COVID-19.

The gene calls are TRBV5-5 and TRBJ2-7, with TRBD1 identical over 8 bases. The CDR3 has 14 residues. Germline assignment: CDR1 SGHKS and CDR2 YYEKEE (reference sequence). V lost 2 bases to trimming and J lost 7 bases; unmatched junction nucleotides: 8. CDR3 sequence reads: CASSFPAGGGEQYF. Here the CDR3 DNA reads TGTGCCAGCAGCTTCCCGGCAGGGGGCGGGGAGCAGTACTTC.

The V and J genes are TRBV5-6 and TRBJ1-4, with 7 bases that match TRBD1. V dropped 0 bases and J dropped 8; count of bases not matched to a gene: 10. The germline V gene encodes CDR1 SGHDT and CDR2 YYEEEE. CDR3 length: 16 residues. DNA for the CDR3: TGTGCCAGCAGCTTGGATAGGAGGGGGCATCAAGAAAAACTGTTTTTT. Its protein is CASSLDRRGHQEKLFF. Using reference TRBV5-6 and TRBJ1-4 for the parts outside the CDR3, the full variable domain is DAGVTQSPTHLIKTRGQQVTLRCSPKSGHDTVSWYQQALGQGPQFIFQYYEEEERQRGNFPDRFSGHQFPNYSSELNVNALLLGDSALYLCASSLDRRGHQEKLFFGSGTQLSVL.

This sequence joins TRBV7-2 and TRBJ1-1; no firm D call. Deletions cut 2 bases from V and 0 bases from J, with 7 bases between. The CDR3 runs 14 residues. CDR1 SGHTA and CDR2 FQGNSA come from the germline V gene. CDR3 sequence: CASSLQFMNTEAFF. In nucleotides, the CDR3 is TGTGCCAGCAGCTTACAGTTCATGAACACTGAAGCTTTCTTT.

CDR3 protein: CACGKGLNTGELFF. The CDR3 DNA follows: TGTGCCTGTGGAAAGGGGCTCAACACCGGGGAGCTGTTTTTT. The chain links TRBV30 to TRBJ2-2, with a tentative D call TRBD1 (5 bases). Deletions cut 6 bases from V and 2 bases from J, with 13 bases between. The V gene's germline CDR1 is GTSNPN and CDR2 SVGIG (reference sequence). The CDR3 consists of 14 residues.

This clone was found a few times. This sequence joins TRBV9 and TRBJ1-3; a weak D match, TRBD1 (6 bases). Per the germline V gene, CDR1 is SGDLS and CDR2 is YYNGEE. This CDR3 is 18 amino acids long. The germline V and J ends were trimmed by 0 bases and 0 bases, with 16 bases remaining between them. This CDR3 reads CASSVAWTDTHSGNTIYF. CDR3 nucleotides: TGTGCCAGCAGCGTAGCTTGGACAGATACCCACTCTGGAAACACCATATATTTT.

The gene calls are TRBV29-1 and TRBJ2-3; D not resolved. Germline CDR1 SQVTM, CDR2 ANQGSEA. CDR3 length: 13 amino acids. V was trimmed by 5 bases and J by 1 base, leaving 10 bases between them. The CDR3 DNA sequence: TGCAGCGTTTTGAATGGAGGCACAGATACGCAGTATTTT. It specifies CSVLNGGTDTQYF.

The J gene is TRBJ1-2, the V gene TRBV28; 10 positions match TRBD1. Unmatched junction bases numbered 10, after V lost 7 bases and J lost 5 bases. The CDR3 loop spans 15 amino acids. Germline V gene lookup returns CDR1 MDHEN and CDR2 SYDVKM. This CDR3 reads CASTTGPGQGYGYTF. In DNA form, the CDR3 reads TGTGCCAGCACCACCGGGCCGGGACAGGGGTATGGCTACACCTTC.

CDR3 protein: CASTMEGGNQPQHF. The CDR3 DNA follows: TGTGCCAGTACCATGGAGGGCGGCAATCAGCCCCAGCATTTT. J is TRBJ1-5 and V is TRBV19; D remains unclear. CDR1 is LNHDA, CDR2 SQIVND, per germline (reference sequence). This CDR3 comprises 14 residues. Trimming took 7 bases from V and 2 from J, leaving 12 bases between them.

The genes are TRBV5-4 and TRBJ2-1; TRBD2 agrees at 9 bases. The CDR3 totals 17 residues. Germline V CDR1 and CDR2: SGHNT, YYREEE (reference sequence). Trimming removed 0 bases from V and 6 bases from J; junction bases left unmatched: 10. For the CDR3, the DNA is TGTGCCAGCAGCTTGGCCCGGGGTAGCGGGGGCGTCAATGAGCAGTTCTTC. Its translation is CASSLARGSGGVNEQFF.

This clone was seen a few times. The chain employs TRBV7-2 and TRBJ2-7; a possible D gene is TRBD2 (6 bases). Trimming pared 2 bases from V and 6 bases from J, leaving 14 bases between. This CDR3 region has 14 residues. The germline gives CDR1 SGHTA, CDR2 FQGNSA. CDR3 residues: CASSLRLARGEQYF. In nucleotides, the CDR3 is TGTGCCAGCAGCTTACGGCTAGCGCGAGGCGAGCAGTACTTC.

The J gene is TRBJ2-3, the V gene TRBV4-3, with D perhaps matching TRBD2 (7 bases). This CDR3 comprises 16 residues. V was cut by 0 bases and J by 0 bases, with 10 bases left in between. Germline V lookup: CDR1 LGHNA, CDR2 YSLEER. CDR3 protein: CASSQDPGGSTDTQYF. The CDR3 bases are TGCGCCAGCAGCCAAGACCCGGGGGGCAGCACAGATACGCAGTATTTT.